Here is one TCR beta chain with its context. The table came from immunoSEQ multiplex PCR; TCRdb's copy has only in-frame clones and leaves some out. The sample lists approximately 84,000 clones; around 84% were seen once. This sample is part of a study of OX40 agonist ivuxolimab in advanced cancers. As for the study in general: Administration of intravenous ivuxolimab to patients occurred every 2 weeks at 0.01 to 10 mg/kg. Patients enrolled in dose escalation were diagnosed with hepatocellular carcinoma, melanoma, renal cell or head and neck cancer. At 75% to 90% male, the cohort had a mean age of 60 years, ranging from 23 to 79.

With autoimmune disease history or systemic immunosuppression, patients were excluded. Germline V gene sequence: CDR1 SGHNT, CDR2 YENEEA. The CDR3 consists of 15 residues. V lost 5 bases and J lost 7; bases outside the gene matches: 9. The sequences come from CD4+ or CD8+ T cells sorted from blood, collected in a trial of the OX40 agonist ivuxolimab. The chain employs TRBV11-3 and TRBJ2-2; 8 bases fit TRBD1. The TCR was taken from an adult with an advanced solid tumor such as melanoma, head and neck, liver or kidney cancer. The CDR3 region has the DNA TGTGCCAGCAGCCCGCTCGGACAGGGATACGGGGAGCTGTTTTTT. Translation: CASSPLGQGYGELFF.